This TCR beta chain was captured in a study of blood T cell repertoires in COVID-19. As for the study in general: COVID-19 samples, acute and convalescent, were from the United States, Italy and Spain.

This table comes from immunoSEQ multiplex PCR, and its TCRdb copy is limited to in-frame clones, with some not included. This table has roughly 300,000 clones, more than 90% appearing once. Source material: PBMCs or T cells enriched from blood (not recorded which). The receptor was isolated from a woman in her 30s who had recovered from COVID-19.

The CDR3 loop reads CASSERAGGNYGYTF. CDR3 DNA: TGTGCCAGCAGTGAACGGGCAGGGGGTAACTATGGCTACACCTTC. The rearrangement links TRBV6-1 to TRBJ1-2; 7 positions match TRBD1. Germline trimming cut 2 bases from V and 1 base from J; bases unmatched to any gene: 4. The CDR3 contains 15 residues. Germline V gene lookup returns CDR1 MNHNS and CDR2 SASEGT.